What follows are 31 T cell receptor beta chains derived from one specimen sequenced in a study of blood T cells in healthy people across ages (dated by TCRdb to about 2015). Library preparation used 5' RACE. The sequencer listed for this sample is Illumina HiSeq 2500. A second PCR of roughly 6 to 11 cycles was performed with a sample-barcoded 5' primer and a J-beta primer mix. TCRdb reran the public reads through fastp at Q25 and MiXCR, keeping productive beta chains. Entries that share a CDR3 protein sequence are merged under the most common genes and DNA. In this sample the table shows about 1.8 million distinct CDR3 sequences, around 48% of which occur a single time. The ten largest clones represent around 2.1% of the sample. Sample: blood. The receptors were gathered from a woman between 40 and 55 years old in good health.

V is TRBV9 and J is TRBJ2-1; 9 bases are a match to TRBD1. Per the germline V gene, CDR1 is SGDLS and CDR2 is YYNGEE. Losses at the gene ends were 4 bases for V and 3 bases for J; bases not matched to a gene: 8. The CDR3 runs 16 residues. The CDR3, as DNA: TGTGCCAGCAGCCATAACAGGGGGCTAAACTACAATGAGCAGTTCTTC. It translates to CASSHNRGLNYNEQFF.

The chain joins TRBV7-2 to TRBJ2-7; no reliable D call. The length of the CDR3 is 15 residues. V dropped 0 bases and J dropped 3 bases, with 12 bases sitting between them. CDR1 SGHTA and CDR2 FQGNSA come from the germline V gene. CDR3 region: CASSLASDSGYEQYF. The DNA for the CDR3 is TGTGCCAGCAGCTTAGCCTCCGACTCCGGCTACGAGCAGTACTTC.

In DNA, the CDR3 is TGTGCCAGCAGTGTCACCCACAGGGGCCGTGGCTACACCTTC. As protein: CASSVTHRGRGYTF. The chain uses TRBV25-1 and TRBJ1-2; TRBD1 matches 7 bases. The CDR3 runs 14 residues. Germline trimming cut 4 bases from V and 7 bases from J; bases unmatched to any gene: 9. CDR1 is MGHDK, CDR2 SYGVNS, per germline.

The genes are TRBV20-1 and TRBJ2-6; D gene ambiguous. V was pared by 0 bases and J by 0 bases, with 18 bases between. The CDR3 spans 19 residues. CDR1 is DFQATT and CDR2 is SNEGSKA in the germline V gene (reference sequence). The CDR3 region is CSARDGLTETYSGANVLTF. CDR3 in DNA: TGCAGTGCTAGAGATGGTTTGACGGAAACTTACTCTGGGGCCAACGTCCTGACTTTC.

The rearrangement joins TRBV6-5 to TRBJ1-2; a possible D gene is TRBD1 (5 bases). Germline assignment: CDR1 MNHEY and CDR2 SVGAGI. Trimming removed 6 bases from V and 0 bases from J, with 8 bases in between. This CDR3 has 13 amino acids. In DNA, the CDR3 is TGTGCCAGCAGGAGGGGTTCTAACTATGGCTACACCTTC. It translates to CASRRGSNYGYTF.

This chain links TRBV29-1 with TRBJ1-2; D possibly corresponds to TRBD1 (6 bases). Germline assignment: CDR1 SQVTM and CDR2 ANQGSEA. Trimming pared 3 bases from V and 4 bases from J, leaving 12 bases between. This CDR3 is 13 amino acids long. Here the CDR3 DNA reads TGCAGCGTTGAGGCGGGGGCCATCTATGGCTACACCTTC. It encodes CSVEAGAIYGYTF. The full variable domain, completed using reference TRBV29-1 and TRBJ1-2, is SAVISQKPSRDICQRGTSLTIQCQVDSQVTMMFWYRQQPGQSLTLIATANQGSEATYESGFVIDKFPISRPNLTFSTLTVSNMSPEDSSIYLCSVEAGAIYGYTFGSGTRLTVV.

The chain uses TRBV27 and TRBJ2-3; unclear D gene. The germline gives CDR1 MNHEY, CDR2 SMNVEV (reference sequence). The V end lost 2 bases, the J end lost 6 bases, and 15 bases lay between the germline ends. The CDR3 contains 15 residues. The CDR3 nucleotides read TGTGCCAGCAGTTTAGTATCGTCTGACTTCGATACGCAGTATTTT. As protein: CASSLVSSDFDTQYF.

The V gene is TRBV6-5, the J gene TRBJ1-6, with D hard to call. This CDR3 contains 16 residues. Trimming removed 0 bases at V and 7 bases at J, with 13 bases between. Looked up from germline, CDR1 is MNHEY and CDR2 is SVGAGI. Here the CDR3 reads CASSYSTRVRNSPLHF. The CDR3 nucleotides are TGTGCCAGCAGTTACTCGACGCGGGTGCGGAATTCACCCCTCCACTTT.

The chain combines TRBV7-2 with TRBJ2-3; 9 nucleotides agree with TRBD2. Per germline, CDR1 SGHTA and CDR2 FQGNSA. After removal of 5 bases from V and 7 bases from J, the junction contained 7 bases not matched to a gene. CDR3 length equals 14 residues. The CDR3 protein is CASSTGTSLNTQYF. The CDR3 DNA reads TGTGCCAGCAGCACCGGGACTAGCTTAAATACGCAGTATTTT.

V is TRBV6-5 and J is TRBJ1-2; TRBD1 matches at 11 bases. V lost 0 bases to trimming and J lost 7 bases; unmatched junction nucleotides: 7. The CDR3 length is 16 residues. The germline CDR1 and CDR2 sequences are MNHEY and SVGAGI. CDR3 sequence: CASSYSSGQGAGGYTF. The CDR3 DNA sequence: TGTGCCAGCAGTTACTCAAGCGGACAGGGGGCTGGTGGCTACACCTTC.

The rearrangement joins TRBV24-1 to TRBJ2-3; 14 bases line up with TRBD2. Germline V CDR1 and CDR2: KGHDR, SFDVKD. This CDR3 spans 18 amino acids. The ends lost 6 bases at V and 0 bases at J; junction bases unmatched: 7. CDR3 sequence reads: CATSPGLAGGVSTDTQYF. DNA of the CDR3: TGTGCCACCAGTCCAGGACTAGCGGGGGGCGTCAGCACAGATACGCAGTATTTT.

The chain employs TRBV7-2 and TRBJ2-3; 13 bases map to TRBD2. CDR3 size: 15 residues. V gave up 4 bases and J gave up 8 bases; unmatched junction bases: 6. Per the germline V gene, CDR1 is SGHTA and CDR2 is FQGNSA. Written as DNA, the CDR3 is TGTGCCAGCAGCTCAAGGACTAGCGGGGGCCTTACGCAGTATTTT. Translation gives CASSSRTSGGLTQYF.

The sample holds a few counts of this clonotype. V and J are TRBV7-8 and TRBJ2-1; TRBD1 aligns across 8 bases. This CDR3 region has 13 residues. Germline trimming cut 4 bases from V and 15 bases from J; bases unmatched to any gene: 11. Germline V gives CDR1 SGHVS, CDR2 FQNEAQ. CDR3 residues: CASSSPDRARRFF. The DNA for the CDR3 is TGTGCCAGCAGCTCCCCGGACAGGGCTCGAAGGTTCTTC.

V and J are TRBV20-1 and TRBJ2-7; 12 nucleotides match TRBD2. The V segment lost 3 bases and the J segment 5 bases; nucleotides outside the gene matches: 8. Germline V gene data show CDR1 as DFQATT and CDR2 as SNEGSKA (reference sequence). The CDR3 spans 15 residues. The CDR3 is CSARVTSGGFHEQYF. The CDR3 bases are TGCAGTGCTAGGGTCACTAGCGGGGGGTTTCACGAGCAGTACTTC.

The chain joins TRBV7-9 to TRBJ1-1; possibly TRBD1 for D (5 bases). Per the germline V gene, CDR1 is SEHNR and CDR2 is FQNEAQ (reference sequence). The CDR3 spans 14 residues. Trimming pared 2 bases from V and 4 bases from J, leaving 11 bases between. The DNA for the CDR3 is TGTGCCAGCAGCTTATGGTCTGGGGGCACTGAAGCTTTCTTT. Its translation is CASSLWSGGTEAFF.

This clonotype was picked up a small number of times. The CDR3 sequence: CASSQSSGGMETQYF. CDR3 coding DNA: TGTGCCAGCAGCCAATCAAGCGGGGGGATGGAGACCCAGTACTTC. The rearrangement links TRBV4-2 to TRBJ2-5; the match to TRBD2 covers 9 bases. The CDR3 is 15 residues long. J was trimmed by 5 bases and V by 2 bases; bases with no gene match: 6. CDR1 and CDR2 (germline): LGHNA, YNFKEQ.

The V call is TRBV20-1, the J call TRBJ2-3; D not resolved. Germline CDR1 is DFQATT and CDR2 is SNEGSKA (reference sequence). V shed 2 bases and J shed 0 bases, with 9 bases lying between them. There are 14 residues in the CDR3. The chain's CDR3 is CSARIQASTDTQYF. CDR3 DNA sequence: TGCAGTGCTAGAATCCAGGCTAGCACAGATACGCAGTATTTT.

V usage is TRBV5-1 and J usage is TRBJ1-1; D is possibly TRBD1 (5 bases). This CDR3 has 16 residues. Germline-derived CDR1 and CDR2 are SGHRS and YFSETQ. The germline V and J ends were trimmed by 0 bases and 4 bases, with 16 bases remaining between them. As DNA, the CDR3 is TGCGCCAGCAGCTTGGTGCGGGGGATGGTCGCCACTGAAGCTTTCTTT. This sequence encodes CASSLVRGMVATEAFF.

The chain joins TRBV7-2 to TRBJ2-7, with D perhaps TRBD2 (5 bases). V was clipped by 5 bases and J by 1 base, with 15 bases between them. Germline CDR1 and CDR2: SGHTA and FQGNSA. This CDR3 is built from 15 residues. The CDR3 reads CASSALRVNSYEQYF. CDR3 coding DNA: TGTGCCAGCAGCGCCCTGCGGGTTAATTCCTACGAGCAGTACTTC. Full variable domain (outside the CDR3, taken from reference TRBV7-2 and TRBJ2-7): GAGVSQSPSNKVTEKGKDVELRCDPISGHTALYWYRQSLGQGLEFLIYFQGNSAPDKSGLPSDRFSAERTGGSVSTLTIQRTQQEDSAVYLCASSALRVNSYEQYFGPGTRLTVT.

As to this clonotype: A single base separates this from a much larger clone, so it may be a read error. The rearrangement links TRBV18 to TRBJ2-1, with D unresolved. This CDR3 region has 12 residues. Germline CDR1 is KGHSH and CDR2 is LQKENI. CDR3 DNA: TGTGCCAGCGCACCATTAGTGAATGAGCAGTTCTTC. Its translation: CASAPLVNEQFF.

This clonotype has only one observation. The CDR3 protein is CSSWEGQGLDTQYF. In DNA form, the CDR3 reads TGCAGCTCATGGGAGGGACAGGGGTTAGATACGCAGTATTTT. V usage is TRBV29-1 and J usage is TRBJ2-3; 10 nucleotides match TRBD1. Germline assignment: CDR1 SQVTM and CDR2 ANQGSEA. CDR3 size: 14 residues. Trimming took 8 bases from V and 5 from J; bases not matched to a gene: 10.

The V gene is TRBV2, the J gene TRBJ1-4, with D maybe TRBD1 (5 bases). V lost 5 bases to trimming and J lost 0 bases, with 13 bases between them. This CDR3 is built from 16 residues. The germline V gene encodes CDR1 SNHLY and CDR2 FYNNEI. The CDR3 DNA reads TGTGCCAGCAGTCCAAACTTCAGGGCAACTAATGAAAAACTGTTTTTT. This translates into CASSPNFRATNEKLFF.

The chain recombines TRBV20-1 with TRBJ1-5; 9 bases map to TRBD1. V lost 4 bases, J lost 2 bases, and 9 bases stayed unmatched. CDR3 length: 16 residues. Looked up from germline, CDR1 is DFQATT and CDR2 is SNEGSKA (reference sequence). In DNA form, the CDR3 reads TGCAGTGCTACTGATCTACAGGGGGCGGGCAATCAGCCCCAGCATTTT. It is translated as CSATDLQGAGNQPQHF.

The chain links TRBV28 to TRBJ2-4, with D hard to call. This CDR3 spans 15 amino acids. The V gene lost 7 bases and the J gene lost 0 bases, with 13 bases spanning the gap. Germline CDR1 MDHEN, CDR2 SYDVKM. The CDR3 DNA follows: TGTGCCAGCACCCGAAGGTCCGTAGCCAAAAACATTCAGTACTTC. Protein: CASTRRSVAKNIQYF. Full variable domain (outside the CDR3, taken from reference TRBV28 and TRBJ2-4): DVKVTQSSRYLVKRTGEKVFLECVQDMDHENMFWYRQDPGLGLRLIYFSYDVKMKEKGDIPEGYSVSREKKERFSLILESASTNQTSMYLCASTRRSVAKNIQYFGAGTRLSVL.

V gene TRBV5-5 combines with J gene TRBJ2-1, with D hard to call. Germline V gene lookup returns CDR1 SGHKS and CDR2 YYEKEE (reference sequence). This CDR3 contains 13 residues. Trimming took off 0 bases at V and 9 bases at J, with 10 bases between the two ends. CDR3 bases: TGTGCCAGCAGCTTGGACCGCGATACTGAGCAGTTCTTC. This codes for CASSLDRDTEQFF.

The J gene is TRBJ2-5, the V gene TRBV28, with D tentatively TRBD1 (6 bases). The J call is in doubt because the DNA end fits TRBJ2-7 better. Germline CDR1 is MDHEN and CDR2 is SYDVKM. The length of the CDR3 is 12 residues. The CDR3 protein is CAIQGYDPEQYF. CDR3 bases: TGTGCCATACAGGGTTACGACCCCGAGCAGTACTTC.

The rearrangement links TRBV12-3 or TRBV12-4 to TRBJ1-5; D is undetermined. V gave up 5 bases and J gave up 4 bases, with 18 bases separating them. The CDR3 contains 16 residues. The CDR3 region is CASSQRLPVRNQPQHF. The CDR3 coding sequence is TGTGCCAGCAGTCAACGACTGCCAGTAAGGAATCAGCCCCAGCATTTT.

J is TRBJ1-6 and V is TRBV7-6; D not resolved. CDR3 length equals 16 residues. Germline V CDR1 and CDR2: SGHVS, FNYEAQ. V was cut by 2 bases and J by 0 bases, with 8 bases left in between. DNA of the CDR3: TGTGCCAGCAGCTTACAACAAAGCTCCTATAATTCACCCCTCCACTTT. Its protein product is CASSLQQSSYNSPLHF. The full variable domain, rest sourced from reference TRBV7-6 and TRBJ1-6, is GAGVSQSPRYKVTKRGQDVALRCDPISGHVSLYWYRQALGQGPEFLTYFNYEAQQDKSGLPNDRFSAERPEGSISTLTIQRTEQRDSAMYRCASSLQQSSYNSPLHFGNGTRLTVT.

The CDR3 nucleotides read TGTGCCAGCAGCTTCCCGGGAGGCCTTAGCACAGATACGCAGTATTTT. Translated, it gives CASSFPGGLSTDTQYF. The rearrangement uses TRBV13 and TRBJ2-3, with 7 bases that match TRBD2. Unmatched junction bases numbered 6, after V lost 3 bases and J lost 0 bases. Germline-derived CDR1 and CDR2 are PRHDT and FYEKMQ (reference sequence). There are 16 residues in the CDR3.

There are many counts of this clonotype. The chain joins TRBV6-2 or TRBV6-3 to TRBJ1-2; the D gene is possibly TRBD1 (6 bases). Germline CDR1 is MNHEY and CDR2 is SVGEGT. V lost 0 bases to trimming and J lost 3 bases, with 11 bases between them. This CDR3 is 15 amino acids long. This CDR3 is CASSYSQGLYYGYTF. Written as DNA, the CDR3 is TGTGCCAGCAGTTACTCGCAGGGGCTGTACTATGGCTACACCTTC.

This clonotype turned up a few times. The J gene is TRBJ2-7, the V gene TRBV20-1; 8 positions match TRBD2. This CDR3 spans 15 amino acids. The trim removed 5 bases at V and 0 bases at J, leaving 9 bases unmatched. The germline CDR1 and CDR2 sequences are DFQATT and SNEGSKA (reference sequence). The CDR3 spells CSAQTTGGSSYEQYF. CDR3 nucleotide sequence: TGCAGTGCTCAAACCACGGGGGGGAGCTCCTACGAGCAGTACTTC.